Each of the 24 T cell receptor beta chains below was sequenced from the same sample in a study of T cells in Graves' hyperthyroidism and ophthalmopathy. The TCR beta CDR3 regions underwent amplification using RNA transcripts as the source. First-round RT-PCR targeting the TCR CDR3 was performed with the HTBI primer set. TCRdb itself ran the multiplex PCR reads through MiXCR, one entry per CDR3 protein. The repertoire holds around 660,000 distinct CDR3 sequences, with 45% as singletons. The sequenced sample consisted of peripheral blood or thyroid tissue (not recorded which). These TCRs come from an adult man with Graves' disease, either hyperthyroidism or ophthalmopathy (not recorded which).

The chain joins TRBV2 to TRBJ1-6; TRBD1 is a possible D gene (6 bases). This CDR3 contains 15 residues. The germline V gene encodes CDR1 SNHLY and CDR2 FYNNEI. The V end lost 7 bases, the J end lost 6 bases, and 16 bases lay between the germline ends. This CDR3 is CASNSLTGTNSPLHF. Here the CDR3 DNA reads TGTGCCAGCAACTCACTAACAGGGACTAATTCACCCCTCCACTTT. The whole variable domain, remainder taken from reference TRBV2 and TRBJ1-6, is EPEVTQTPSHQVTQMGQEVILRCVPISNHLYFYWYRQILGQKVEFLVSFYNNEISEKSEIFDDQFSVERPDGSNFTLKIRSTKLEDSAMYFCASNSLTGTNSPLHFGNGTRLTVT.

On this clonotype: A read error may account for a junction end that differs from germline. The CDR3 loop is CANSTPGTYEQYF. The DNA of the CDR3 is TGTGCCAACAGCACCCCCGGGACCTACGAGCAGTACTTC. The chain combines TRBV11-2 with TRBJ2-7; a possible D gene is TRBD2 (5 bases). CDR3 length equals 13 residues. Germline CDR1 is SGHAT and CDR2 is FQNNGV.

This clonotype occurred many times. V and J are TRBV15 and TRBJ1-1; unclear D gene. Trimming pared 3 bases from V and 3 bases from J, leaving 14 bases between. Looked up from germline, CDR1 is LNHNV and CDR2 is YYDKDF (reference sequence). This CDR3 contains 15 residues. Here the CDR3 reads CATSRMGGLDTEAFF. The DNA of the CDR3 is TGTGCCACCAGCAGGATGGGAGGGCTCGACACTGAAGCTTTCTTT.

To note about this clonotype: With a much larger clone just one base away, this may be a read error. V usage is TRBV2 and J usage is TRBJ2-7; D is tentatively TRBD1 or TRBD2 (5 bases each). V was cut by 8 bases and J by 3 bases, with 11 bases left in between. The CDR3 extends over 12 amino acids. The germline gives CDR1 SNHLY, CDR2 FYNNEI. The CDR3 sequence: CASLGASYEQYF. The DNA of the CDR3 is TGTGCCAGCCTCGGGGCCAGCTACGAGCAGTACTTC. The complete variable domain, with remaining parts taken from reference TRBV2 and TRBJ2-7, reads EPEVTQTPSHQVTQMGQEVILRCVPISNHLYFYWYRQILGQKVEFLVSFYNNEISEKSEIFDDQFSVERPDGSNFTLKIRSTKLEDSAMYFCASLGASYEQYFGPGTRLTVT.

The V call is TRBV10-3, the J call TRBJ1-5; no clear D gene. CDR1 and CDR2 (germline): ENHRY, SYGVKD. V was cut by 10 bases and J by 6 bases, with 16 bases left in between. This CDR3 has 13 residues. CDR3 residues: CASSYLAIQPQHF. CDR3 coding DNA: TGTGCCAGCAGCTACTTAGCAATTCAGCCCCAGCATTTT.

The V call is TRBV2, the J call TRBJ2-2; 9 nucleotides match TRBD2. CDR1 is SNHLY and CDR2 is FYNNEI in the germline V gene. This CDR3 region has 15 residues. Unmatched junction bases numbered 4, after V lost 3 bases and J lost 5 bases. CDR3 sequence (DNA): TGTGCCAGCAGTGAGAGCGGGGGGATTACCGGGGAGCTGTTTTTT. Translation: CASSESGGITGELFF.

The chain joins TRBV6-1 to TRBJ2-7, with D tentatively TRBD1 (6 bases). The CDR3 is made up of 13 amino acids. Germline V gene lookup returns CDR1 MNHNS and CDR2 SASEGT. V was shortened by 6 bases and J by 3 bases, with 12 bases between the two germline ends. In nucleotides, the CDR3 is TGTGCCAGCAGAGTAAGACAGGACTACGAGCAGTACTTC. Amino acid sequence: CASRVRQDYEQYF.

The chain links TRBV7-3 to TRBJ2-5; D is undetermined. The CDR3 totals 15 residues. Trimming left V 5 bases short and J 0 bases short, with 13 bases between. Per germline, CDR1 SGHTA and CDR2 FQGTGA. CDR3 nucleotides: TGTGCCAGCAGCCGACCTGGACGGAACCAAGAGACCCAGTACTTC. This codes for CASSRPGRNQETQYF.

The chain joins TRBV7-9 to TRBJ1-2; TRBD1 matches 7 bases. V gave up 3 bases and J gave up 1 base; unmatched junction bases: 14. The germline CDR1 and CDR2 sequences are SEHNR and FQNEAQ (reference sequence). The CDR3 has 18 amino acids. The CDR3 nucleotides read TGTGCCAGCAGCTTGGGCCCTATGACAGGGACGATTAACTATGGCTACACCTTC. This codes for CASSLGPMTGTINYGYTF.

This chain links TRBV24-1 with TRBJ2-5, with D perhaps assigned TRBD1 or TRBD2 (5 bases each). CDR3 length: 16 residues. Trimming cost V 0 bases and J 5 bases, with 15 bases left between them. Germline V lookup: CDR1 KGHDR, CDR2 SFDVKD. The CDR3 reads CATSDLSGASEETQYF. Here the CDR3 DNA reads TGTGCCACCAGTGATTTGTCCGGGGCTTCGGAGGAGACCCAGTACTTC.

This chain uses TRBV7-9 with TRBJ2-7; TRBD2 matches at 8 bases. This CDR3 comprises 17 residues. Trimming at V came to 7 bases and at J to 3 bases, leaving 17 bases not matched to a gene. CDR1 and CDR2 (germline): SEHNR, FQNEAQ (reference sequence). The CDR3 spells CASNLEFRTGGDYEQYF. The CDR3 DNA is TGTGCCAGCAATCTGGAGTTCCGTACCGGGGGGGACTACGAGCAGTACTTC.

This clonotype turned up a few times. This rearrangement joins TRBV5-1 to TRBJ1-1, with D tentatively TRBD1 (5 bases). Germline V gene lookup returns CDR1 SGHRS and CDR2 YFSETQ. V dropped 0 bases and J dropped 0 bases, with 12 bases sitting between them. The CDR3 has 16 residues. The CDR3 region has the DNA TGCGCCAGCAGCTTGGACGTCCAGGGCCTGAACACTGAAGCTTTCTTT. Translation gives CASSLDVQGLNTEAFF. Looking up the rest from reference TRBV5-1 and TRBJ1-1 gives the full variable domain: KAGVTQTPRYLIKTRGQQVTLSCSPISGHRSVSWYQQTPGQGLQFLFEYFSETQRNKGNFPGRFSGRQFSNSRSEMNVSTLELGDSALYLCASSLDVQGLNTEAFFGQGTRLTVV.

J is TRBJ1-1 and V is TRBV7-2; D is ambiguous. In germline, CDR1 is SGHTA, CDR2 FQGNSA. The CDR3 has 15 residues. The V end lost 3 bases, the J end lost 0 bases, and 11 bases lay between the germline ends. CDR3 nucleotides: TGTGCCAGCAGCTTGGAAGGGTTGGTGAACACTGAAGCTTTCTTT. Residues: CASSLEGLVNTEAFF.

The CDR3 DNA reads TGTGCCAGTAGTAGGGACTCACATGGCTACACCTTC. Protein sequence: CASSRDSHGYTF. The chain recombines TRBV19 with TRBJ1-2; possible D gene TRBD1, 5 bases. The CDR3 is 12 residues long. Trimming took off 4 bases at V and 6 bases at J, with 9 bases between the two ends. Germline assignment: CDR1 LNHDA and CDR2 SQIVND (reference sequence).

This clonotype was recorded many times. This rearrangement joins TRBV29-1 to TRBJ1-2; the match to TRBD1 covers 10 bases. Germline CDR1 reads SQVTM; CDR2 reads ANQGSEA. The CDR3 covers 13 residues. The J segment lost 2 bases and the V segment lost 7 bases, leaving 4 bases of the junction unmatched. CDR3 nucleotide sequence: TGCAGCGCGAGACAGGGGGCGAACTATGGCTACACCTTC. It specifies CSARQGANYGYTF.

The CDR3 sequence is CAISESVNQPQHF. The CDR3 nucleotides read TGTGCCATCAGTGAGTCAGTTAATCAGCCCCAGCATTTT. V and J are TRBV9 and TRBJ1-5; D is undetermined. CDR1 and CDR2 from the germline V gene are SGDLS and YYNGEE. The CDR3 covers 13 residues. V was clipped by 9 bases and J by 4 bases, with 14 bases between them.

This chain connects TRBV2 to TRBJ2-2; weak D call: TRBD2 (6 bases). The germline V gene encodes CDR1 SNHLY and CDR2 FYNNEI. This CDR3 is 13 amino acids long. The V end was cut by 7 bases, the J end by 8 bases, with 14 bases between. The CDR3 spells CASTSGRSGELFF. CDR3 nucleotide sequence: TGTGCCAGCACTTCAGGGAGGTCTGGGGAGCTGTTTTTT.

Only one count was recorded for this clonotype. This sequence may be a read error, since a much larger clone differs from it by one base. This rearrangement joins TRBV7-3 to TRBJ1-4; no definite D call. V lost 6 bases to trimming and J lost 6 bases, with 11 bases between them. CDR1 and CDR2 from the germline V gene are SGHTA and FQGTGA. The CDR3 contains 13 residues. The CDR3 bases are TGTGCCAGCAGGTGGGATCCCGATGAAAAACTGTTTTTT. The encoded protein is CASRWDPDEKLFF.

This clonotype appeared a few times. This sequence joins TRBV12-3 or TRBV12-4 and TRBJ1-2; possible D gene TRBD1, 6 bases. This CDR3 spans 15 amino acids. V was shortened by 3 bases and J by 4 bases, with 15 bases between the two germline ends. In DNA form, the CDR3 reads TGTGCCAGCAGTTTTGAGGGGTTACAGGGCTATGGCTACACCTTC. Translating it yields CASSFEGLQGYGYTF.

This clonotype was seen only once. The chain has TRBV20-1 and TRBJ2-7; weak D call: TRBD2 (6 bases). The ends were cut back, 0 bases at V and 3 bases at J, with 15 bases in the middle. CDR3 size: 15 residues. Germline V lookup: CDR1 DFQATT, CDR2 SNEGSKA (reference sequence). The CDR3 spells CSARESRDLLYEQYF. In nucleotides, the CDR3 is TGCAGTGCTAGAGAGTCAAGGGACTTACTCTACGAGCAGTACTTC.

The rearrangement links TRBV7-8 to TRBJ1-2; D remains ambiguous. This CDR3 has 13 amino acids. V was clipped by 1 base and J by 5 bases, with 8 bases between them. The germline V gene encodes CDR1 SGHVS and CDR2 FQNEAQ. This CDR3 is CASSLVDLYGYTF. DNA of the CDR3: TGTGCCAGCAGCTTAGTGGACCTATATGGCTACACCTTC.

Regarding this clonotype: Its ends do not fully match the called genes, so a read error is possible. This chain joins TRBV10-3 and TRBJ2-2, with TRBD2 matching 10 bases. The CDR3 sequence is 15 residues long. CDR1 is ENHRY and CDR2 is SYGVKD in the germline V gene. CDR3 nucleotide sequence: TGTGCCATCAGCGGACTAGCGGCGAACACCGGGAAGCTGTTTTTT. Protein sequence: CAISGLAANTGKLFF.

This chain links TRBV13 with TRBJ1-1, with TRBD1 as a possible D gene (5 bases). Germline assignment: CDR1 PRHDT and CDR2 FYEKMQ (reference sequence). CDR3 size: 11 residues. Trimming removed 3 bases from V and 8 bases from J, with 7 bases in between. CDR3 residues: CASSFQGEAFF. CDR3 bases: TGTGCCAGCAGCTTTCAGGGAGAAGCTTTCTTT.

This clonotype was counted many times. The chain is built from TRBV10-2 and TRBJ1-1; 7 nucleotides align to TRBD1. CDR3 length: 16 residues. From germline, CDR1 is WSHSY and CDR2 SAAADI. V lost 2 bases, J lost 2 bases, and 8 bases stayed unmatched. CDR3: CASSEAGQTLNTEAFF. The CDR3 coding sequence is TGCGCCAGCAGTGAGGCGGGACAGACCCTTAACACTGAAGCTTTCTTT.